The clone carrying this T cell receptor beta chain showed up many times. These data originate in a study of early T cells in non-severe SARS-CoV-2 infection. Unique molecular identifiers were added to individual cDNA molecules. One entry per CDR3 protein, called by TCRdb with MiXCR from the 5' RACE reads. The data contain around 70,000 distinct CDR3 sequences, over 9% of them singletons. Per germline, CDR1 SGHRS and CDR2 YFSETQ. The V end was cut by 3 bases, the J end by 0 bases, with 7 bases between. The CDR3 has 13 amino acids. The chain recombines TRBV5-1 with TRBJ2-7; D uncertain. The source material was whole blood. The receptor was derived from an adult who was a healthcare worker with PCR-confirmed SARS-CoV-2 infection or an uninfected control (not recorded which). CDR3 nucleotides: TGCGCCAGCAGCTACACGAGCTCCTACGAGCAGTACTTC. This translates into CASSYTSSYEQYF.